These 4 T cell receptor beta chains originate from one sample sequenced in a study of cytomegalovirus exposure and HLA in healthy donors. 13 Jbeta primers and 60 Vbeta primers were used for the PCR. Profiling relied on immunoSEQ multiplex PCR, and the TCRdb table lists in-frame clones only, not all of them. Of some 100,000 clones detected, roughly 80% appear once; the ten largest clones hold about 1.2%. Material: PBMCs. The source is a girl aged 2 to 10 in good health and CMV-seropositive.

Details on this clone: A read error may account for a junction end that differs from germline. The rearrangement joins TRBV6-5 to TRBJ1-2; TRBD1 might be the D (5 bases). Germline CDR1 MNHEY, CDR2 SVGAGI. The CDR3 has 13 residues. CDR3 bases: TGTGCCAGCAGTTACTCGGAGCAGGGCCGGCCCAACTTC. Protein: CASSYSEQGRPNF.

This clone came up once. The chain uses TRBV5-1 and TRBJ1-5, with D perhaps matching TRBD1 (6 bases). The CDR3 has 14 residues. CDR1 is SGHRS and CDR2 is YFSETQ in the germline V gene. Trimming removed 6 bases at V and 4 bases at J, with 14 bases between. In DNA, the CDR3 is TGCGCCAGCACGTGGGGGCCAGGAAATCAGCCCCAGCATTTT. As protein: CASTWGPGNQPQHF.

The chain carries TRBV4-1 and TRBJ2-7; possibly TRBD2 for D (6 bases). CDR1 and CDR2 (germline): MGHRA, YSYEKL. V was pared by 4 bases and J by 3 bases, with 16 bases between. The CDR3 has 15 amino acids. The CDR3: CASSPKVGGIYEQYF. CDR3 coding DNA: TGCGCCAGCAGCCCGAAAGTGGGAGGTATCTACGAGCAGTACTTC.

This sequence joins TRBV20-1 and TRBJ1-1; D call uncertain. Trimming removed 2 bases from V and 2 bases from J, with 3 bases in between. The CDR3 extends over 11 amino acids. Germline V gene sequence: CDR1 DFQATT, CDR2 SNEGSKA (reference sequence). The CDR3 sequence is CSARLNTEAFF. For the CDR3, the DNA is TGCAGTGCTAGACTTAACACTGAAGCTTTCTTT.